These 2 T cell receptor beta chains originate from one sample sequenced in a study of T cell responses to AZD1222 COVID-19 vaccine. Using immunoSEQ multiplex PCR, the repertoire was profiled, and TCRdb retains in-frame clones only, with some absent. This sample carries 60,000 to 65,000 clones, about 83% of them seen once, and the ten largest clones take around 7.8%. The sample consisted of peripheral blood, taken on day 0 of AZD1222 vaccination. These TCRs come from an adult in good health.

The chain has TRBV28 and TRBJ1-2, with TRBD1 matching 11 bases. Germline V gives CDR1 MDHEN, CDR2 SYDVKM. V was pared by 6 bases and J by 4 bases, with 13 bases of the junction left unmatched. The CDR3 totals 17 residues. Here the CDR3 DNA reads TGTGCCAGCAGCCTCGGGACAGGGGGATTACGGAGCTATGGCTACACCTTC. This gives the protein CASSLGTGGLRSYGYTF.

The chain joins TRBV19 to TRBJ1-5; D is possibly TRBD1 (6 bases). V was pared by 3 bases and J by 0 bases, with 12 bases between. Per the germline V gene, CDR1 is LNHDA and CDR2 is SQIVND (reference sequence). The CDR3 runs to 16 residues. The CDR3 DNA reads TGTGCCAGTAGTATTGTGACAGGAAATAGCAATCAGCCCCAGCATTTT. It encodes CASSIVTGNSNQPQHF.